Listed here are 23 T cell receptor beta chains from one sample, sequenced in a study of shared clonotypes between healthy human individuals. Only in-frame clones appear in the TCRdb table, and some are missing; sequencing was by immunoSEQ multiplex PCR. The table shows 1.5 million to 2.5 million clones, with roughly 94% occurring only once. Naive CD8 populations comprised CD45RO-negative cells positively selected for CCR7, excluding terminally differentiated effector memory CD45RA+ cells. Specimen: naive CD8+ T cells sorted from blood. The source of these receptors is a man between 18 and 29 years old in good health.

This chain connects TRBV5-6 to TRBJ1-6, with TRBD1 as a possible D gene (6 bases). V was pared by 1 base and J by 11 bases, with 10 bases between. Germline CDR1 SGHDT, CDR2 YYEEEE. CDR3 size: 13 residues. CDR3 amino acids: CASSLYGGPPLHF. CDR3 DNA sequence: TGTGCCAGCAGCTTGTACGGGGGGCCACCCCTCCACTTT.

Only a few counts were recorded for this clone. The V and J genes are TRBV19 and TRBJ1-1; no clear D. CDR3 size: 10 residues. Germline CDR1 LNHDA, CDR2 SQIVND (reference sequence). The germline V and J ends were trimmed by 11 bases and 3 bases, with 7 bases remaining between them. The CDR3 nucleotides read TGTGCCTGCCGGGACACTGAAGCTTTCTTT. Protein sequence: CACRDTEAFF.

The chain has TRBV13 and TRBJ2-5, with D possibly being TRBD2 (6 bases). The CDR3 consists of 14 residues. Between the trimmed V and J ends, which lost 0 bases and 1 base, there was a span of 6 bases. Per germline, CDR1 PRHDT and CDR2 FYEKMQ (reference sequence). The CDR3 protein is CASSLGEGQETQYF. The CDR3 DNA follows: TGTGCCAGCAGCTTAGGGGAGGGCCAAGAGACCCAGTACTTC.

The chain combines TRBV7-9 with TRBJ1-2; D is uncertain. The V gene's germline CDR1 is SEHNR and CDR2 FQNEAQ (reference sequence). Trimming removed 5 bases from V and 0 bases from J, with 13 bases in between. The CDR3 has 15 residues. CDR3 protein: CASSPNDGTNYGYTF. The CDR3 DNA follows: TGTGCCAGCAGCCCAAATGACGGAACTAACTATGGCTACACCTTC.

The chain employs TRBV30 and TRBJ2-1; 7 bases fit TRBD1. The ends lost 3 bases at V and 9 bases at J; junction bases unmatched: 14. This CDR3 is built from 15 residues. CDR1 is GTSNPN and CDR2 is SVGIG in the germline V gene (reference sequence). Here the CDR3 reads CAWRNRGPLNGEQFF. The DNA for the CDR3 is TGTGCCTGGAGAAACAGGGGCCCTCTTAATGGTGAGCAGTTCTTC.

The chain is built from TRBV5-1 and TRBJ2-3; 13 bases align to TRBD2. The V gene end was trimmed by 4 bases and the J gene end by 2 bases; junction bases not matched to a gene: 7. The CDR3 spans 17 residues. CDR1 and CDR2 (germline): SGHRS, YFSETQ. This chain's CDR3 is CASSGQLAGGPTDTQYF. For the CDR3, the DNA is TGCGCCAGCAGCGGACAACTAGCGGGGGGGCCCACAGATACGCAGTATTTT.

This chain connects TRBV5-1 to TRBJ2-6, with 8 bases fitting TRBD1. V was pared by 8 bases and J by 1 base, with 5 bases of the junction left unmatched. CDR3 length: 15 amino acids. Germline V CDR1 and CDR2: SGHRS, YFSETQ. The CDR3 DNA reads TGCGCCAGGAAGGACAGGGCGTCTGGGGCCAACGTCCTGACTTTC. Its translation is CARKDRASGANVLTF.

The chain recombines TRBV28 with TRBJ2-7; TRBD1 matches at 9 bases. Germline V gene data show CDR1 as MDHEN and CDR2 as SYDVKM. This CDR3 region has 14 residues. J lost 1 base, V lost 7 bases, and 5 bases had no gene match. Here the CDR3 DNA reads TGTGCCAGCACCAAGACAGGGGGTTCCTACGAGCAGTACTTC. It yields the protein CASTKTGGSYEQYF.

Remarks on this clone: The same CDR3 is also encoded by other DNA sequences in this sample. V usage is TRBV4-3 and J usage is TRBJ2-3; D gene ambiguous. Germline V gene data show CDR1 as LGHNA and CDR2 as YSLEER. The CDR3 contains 13 residues. V lost 0 bases and J 4 bases, leaving 5 bases between the germline ends. The CDR3 nucleotides are TGCGCCAGCAGCCAAGATGGCGCAGATACGCAGTATTTT. It yields the protein CASSQDGADTQYF.

In regard to this clone: This same CDR3 is encoded by further DNA sequences in the sample. The chain couples TRBV5-4 to TRBJ2-7; D is perhaps TRBD2 (6 bases). The V and J ends lost 0 bases and 3 bases respectively, with 10 bases between them. The length of the CDR3 is 14 residues. Per germline, CDR1 SGHNT and CDR2 YYREEE (reference sequence). The CDR3 protein is CASSLAGSSYEQYF. The CDR3 coding sequence is TGTGCCAGCAGCTTGGCCGGGAGTAGCTACGAGCAGTACTTC.

On this clone: The same CDR3 arises from other DNA sequences in this sample as well. The J gene is TRBJ2-1, the V gene TRBV11-3, with TRBD2 matching over 10 bases. V gave up 5 bases and J gave up 4 bases; unmatched junction bases: 5. The CDR3 is 15 amino acids. CDR1 is SGHNT, CDR2 YENEEA, per germline. The CDR3 loop reads CASSLEREGYNEQFF. For the CDR3, the DNA is TGTGCCAGCAGCCTCGAGCGGGAGGGTTACAATGAGCAGTTCTTC.

As concerns this clone: Other DNA sequences in the same sample also yield this CDR3. The rearrangement uses TRBV4-1 and TRBJ1-5; maybe TRBD1 (6 bases). This CDR3 is 14 amino acids long. Germline V gene sequence: CDR1 MGHRA, CDR2 YSYEKL. Trimming took off 0 bases at V and 4 bases at J, with 7 bases between the two ends. CDR3 DNA: TGCGCCAGCAGCCAAGAGACAGGTAATCAGCCCCAGCATTTT. Its protein product is CASSQETGNQPQHF.

On this clone itself: Other DNA sequences within the sample encode an identical CDR3. The rearrangement uses TRBV5-6 and TRBJ1-1, with D possibly matching TRBD1 (6 bases). Trimming took 5 bases from V and 4 from J, leaving 15 bases between them. Germline-derived CDR1 and CDR2 are SGHDT and YYEEEE. This CDR3 spans 14 amino acids. The CDR3 protein is CASRPQGWATEAFF. The DNA of the CDR3 is TGTGCCAGCAGACCACAGGGATGGGCCACTGAAGCTTTCTTT.

CDR3 in amino acids: CASSGDSYGKLFF. The CDR3 coding sequence is TGTGCCAGCAGCGGGGACAGTTATGGAAAACTGTTTTTT. The V and J genes are TRBV9 and TRBJ1-4; 7 nucleotides line up with TRBD1. Germline V gene sequence: CDR1 SGDLS, CDR2 YYNGEE. There are 13 residues in the CDR3. With V trimmed by 3 bases and J by 10 bases, 6 bases remained unmatched.

This rearrangement joins TRBV5-4 to TRBJ1-1; 10 bases align to TRBD1. This CDR3 comprises 14 residues. Germline values: CDR1 SGHNT, CDR2 YYREEE (reference sequence). The junction had 2 bases not matched to a gene; V was cut back by 3 bases and J by 3 bases. CDR3 sequence (DNA): TGTGCCAGCAGCTGGGACAGGGGATACACTGAAGCTTTCTTT. It is translated as CASSWDRGYTEAFF.

The CDR3 spells CASSPAGFHEQYF. As DNA, the CDR3 is TGTGCCAGCAGCCCAGCAGGGTTCCACGAGCAGTACTTC. The chain has TRBV13 and TRBJ2-7; TRBD1 might be the D (5 bases). Germline V lookup: CDR1 PRHDT, CDR2 FYEKMQ (reference sequence). Trimming stripped 5 bases from V and 5 bases from J, with 13 bases between. The CDR3 length is 13 residues.

The V call is TRBV5-6, the J call TRBJ2-7, with D possibly being TRBD1 or TRBD2 (7 bases each). Per germline, CDR1 SGHDT and CDR2 YYEEEE. Trimming stripped 7 bases from V and 1 base from J, with 12 bases between. The CDR3 consists of 13 residues. In nucleotides, the CDR3 is TGTGCCAGCGGGAGGGACAGTTCCTACGAGCAGTACTTC. Translating it yields CASGRDSSYEQYF.

V is TRBV27 and J is TRBJ1-5, with a possible D match to TRBD1 (5 bases). Germline CDR1 reads MNHEY; CDR2 reads SMNVEV (reference sequence). V was cut by 3 bases and J by 1 base, with 13 bases left in between. The CDR3 is made up of 16 amino acids. This chain's CDR3 is CASSFGGVHSNQPQHF. Here the CDR3 DNA reads TGTGCCAGCAGTTTTGGGGGAGTACACAGCAATCAGCCCCAGCATTTT.

The chain links TRBV6-1 to TRBJ1-2; 9 bases align to TRBD1. The CDR3 sequence is 14 residues long. Looked up from germline, CDR1 is MNHNS and CDR2 is SASEGT. Germline trimming cut 4 bases from V and 6 bases from J; bases unmatched to any gene: 6. CDR3 loop: CASSAYRDRDGYTF. Written as DNA, the CDR3 is TGTGCCAGCAGTGCTTACCGGGACAGGGATGGCTACACCTTC.

A word on this clone: This same CDR3 is encoded by further DNA sequences in the sample. The chain recombines TRBV30 with TRBJ2-7; 7 bases agree with TRBD1. Losses at the gene ends were 5 bases for V and 0 bases for J; bases not matched to a gene: 4. This CDR3 is built from 13 residues. CDR1 and CDR2 (germline): GTSNPN, SVGIG (reference sequence). This CDR3 is CAWGTGDSYEQYF. The DNA for the CDR3 is TGTGCCTGGGGTACAGGGGACTCCTACGAGCAGTACTTC.

The chain joins TRBV27 to TRBJ1-1, with no clear D. The CDR3 runs 13 residues. Trimming took off 5 bases at V and 4 bases at J, with 11 bases between the two ends. In germline, CDR1 is MNHEY, CDR2 SMNVEV (reference sequence). The CDR3 nucleotides read TGTGCCAGCAGTCAAGTTGGGAGCACTGAAGCTTTCTTT. Translating gives CASSQVGSTEAFF.

The chain joins TRBV5-1 to TRBJ2-7; D possibly corresponds to TRBD2 (6 bases). The V end lost 3 bases, the J end lost 3 bases, and 10 bases lay between the germline ends. Germline V gene sequence: CDR1 SGHRS, CDR2 YFSETQ. The CDR3 has 13 amino acids. The CDR3 DNA reads TGCGCCAGCAGCTCACCCGGGAGCTACGAGCAGTACTTC. It yields the protein CASSSPGSYEQYF. Supplemented by reference TRBV5-1 and TRBJ2-7, the full variable domain reads KAGVTQTPRYLIKTRGQQVTLSCSPISGHRSVSWYQQTPGQGLQFLFEYFSETQRNKGNFPGRFSGRQFSNSRSEMNVSTLELGDSALYLCASSSPGSYEQYFGPGTRLTVT.

V usage is TRBV4-1 and J usage is TRBJ2-1, with 10 bases that match TRBD2. Looked up from germline, CDR1 is MGHRA and CDR2 is YSYEKL. This CDR3 contains 16 residues. The J segment lost 0 bases and the V segment lost 2 bases, leaving 1 base of the junction unmatched. CDR3 nucleotides: TGCGCCAGCAGCCAAACTAGCGGGGTCTCCTACAATGAGCAGTTCTTC. Amino acid sequence: CASSQTSGVSYNEQFF.